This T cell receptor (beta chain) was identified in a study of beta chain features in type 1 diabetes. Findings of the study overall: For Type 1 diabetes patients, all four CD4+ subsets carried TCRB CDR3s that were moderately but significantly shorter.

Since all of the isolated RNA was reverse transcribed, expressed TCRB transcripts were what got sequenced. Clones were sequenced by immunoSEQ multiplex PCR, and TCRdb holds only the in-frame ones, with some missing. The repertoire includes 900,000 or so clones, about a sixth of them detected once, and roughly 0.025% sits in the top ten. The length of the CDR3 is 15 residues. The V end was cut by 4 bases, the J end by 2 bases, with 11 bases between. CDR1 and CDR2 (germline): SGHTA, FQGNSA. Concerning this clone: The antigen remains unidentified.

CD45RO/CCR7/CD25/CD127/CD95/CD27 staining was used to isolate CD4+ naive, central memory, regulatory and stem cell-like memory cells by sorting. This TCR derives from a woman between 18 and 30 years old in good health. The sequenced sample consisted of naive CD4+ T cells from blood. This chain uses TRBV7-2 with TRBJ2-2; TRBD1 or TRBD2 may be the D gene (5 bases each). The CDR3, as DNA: TGTGCCAGCAGCTCACAGGACTTCAACACCGGGGAGCTGTTTTTT. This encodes CASSSQDFNTGELFF.